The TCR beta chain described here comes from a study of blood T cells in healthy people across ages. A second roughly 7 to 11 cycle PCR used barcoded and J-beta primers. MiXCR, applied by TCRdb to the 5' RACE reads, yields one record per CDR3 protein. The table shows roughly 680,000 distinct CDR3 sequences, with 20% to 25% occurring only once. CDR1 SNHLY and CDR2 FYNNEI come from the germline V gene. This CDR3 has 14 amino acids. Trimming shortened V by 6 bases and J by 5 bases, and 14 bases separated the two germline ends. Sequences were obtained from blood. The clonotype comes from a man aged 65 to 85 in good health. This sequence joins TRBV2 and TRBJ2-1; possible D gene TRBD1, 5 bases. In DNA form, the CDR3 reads TGTGCCAGCAGCCCCGGGCTGGGGCACAATGAGCAGTTCTTC. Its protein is CASSPGLGHNEQFF.